These 7 T cell receptor beta chains originate from one sample sequenced in a study of T cells in Graves' hyperthyroidism and ophthalmopathy. Researchers amplified the TCR beta CDR3 regions from RNA transcripts. The HTBI primer set drove a first-round RT-PCR of the TCR CDR3. TCRdb analysed the multiplex PCR reads with MiXCR anew, one entry per CDR3 protein. The sample has over 500,000 distinct CDR3 sequences, around 15% seen once; the top ten hold 25% to 30%. Sequencing was carried out using blood. Receptors were obtained from a woman in her 30s with Graves' ophthalmopathy.

The V gene is TRBV4-2, the J gene TRBJ2-5; no reliable D call. The CDR3 has 13 amino acids. Per the germline V gene, CDR1 is LGHNA and CDR2 is YNFKEQ. V was trimmed by 2 bases and J by 5 bases, leaving 9 bases between them. The CDR3 loop reads CASSQSFGETQYF. Written as DNA, the CDR3 is TGTGCCAGCAGCCAAAGCTTTGGGGAGACCCAGTACTTC.

Regarding this clonotype: One end of the junction does not line up with germline, which may come from a read error. The chain uses TRBV5-1 and TRBJ2-1, with 10 bases identical to TRBD2. The CDR3 is 15 amino acids. Germline CDR1 is SGHRS and CDR2 is YFSETQ. CDR3 sequence (DNA): TGTGCCAGTAGTATGAAGACTAGCGGGTACAATGAGCAGTTCTTC. Translation gives CASSMKTSGYNEQFF.

This clonotype turned up a few times. The rearrangement joins TRBV6-5 to TRBJ1-1; D gene unclear. The CDR3 sequence is 14 residues long. V was shortened by 4 bases and J by 1 base, with 10 bases between the two germline ends. Germline CDR1 is MNHEY and CDR2 is SVGAGI. CDR3 loop: CASSSQWRNTEAFF. The CDR3 nucleotides read TGTGCCAGCAGTTCGCAGTGGAGGAACACTGAAGCTTTCTTT.

This clonotype appeared many times. The V gene is TRBV3-1, the J gene TRBJ1-2; TRBD1 is a possible D gene (6 bases). The ends were cut back, 5 bases at V and 8 bases at J, with 12 bases in the middle. Germline assignment: CDR1 LGHDT and CDR2 YNNKEL (reference sequence). The CDR3 loop spans 12 amino acids. The CDR3 bases are TGTGCCAGCAGCGTACAGGGAGAAGGCTACACCTTC. Translating gives CASSVQGEGYTF.

This chain connects TRBV7-9 to TRBJ1-4, with 7 positions matching TRBD1. From germline, CDR1 is SEHNR and CDR2 FQNEAQ (reference sequence). The CDR3 runs to 13 residues. J was trimmed by 10 bases and V by 5 bases; bases with no gene match: 7. The CDR3 coding sequence is TGTGCCAGCAGCGGTGGGACAGTAAGAAAACTGTTTTTT. Translated: CASSGGTVRKLFF.

This clonotype was detected many times. This chain links TRBV20-1 with TRBJ1-1; D unclear. Between the trimmed V and J ends, which lost 3 bases and 1 base, there was a span of 9 bases. Germline assignment: CDR1 DFQATT and CDR2 SNEGSKA (reference sequence). The CDR3 is 13 amino acids. Written as DNA, the CDR3 is TGCAGTGCTAGGGGCGGGCCGAACACTGAAGCTTTCTTT. This translates into CSARGGPNTEAFF.

There are many counts of this clonotype. This chain connects TRBV9 to TRBJ2-7, with D unresolved. The CDR3 spans 16 residues. V was clipped by 0 bases and J by 0 bases, with 13 bases between them. Germline V lookup: CDR1 SGDLS, CDR2 YYNGEE. The CDR3: CASSVEPTALSYEQYF. DNA for the CDR3: TGTGCCAGCAGCGTAGAACCCACAGCCCTCTCCTACGAGCAGTACTTC.